Listed here are 10 T cell receptor beta chains from one sample, sequenced in a study of blood T cell repertoires in COVID-19. Assay used: immunoSEQ multiplex PCR; TCRdb lists only in-frame clones, some missing. The table lists about 180,000 clones, roughly three quarters of them singletons. Sequenced input: PBMCs or T cells enriched from blood (not recorded which). The receptors here all came from a man in his 60s who had been exposed to COVID-19.

V usage is TRBV11-3 and J usage is TRBJ2-7; perhaps TRBD2 as D (6 bases). CDR1 and CDR2 from the germline V gene are SGHNT and YENEEA. The V end lost 5 bases, the J end lost 7 bases, and 21 bases lay between the germline ends. The length of the CDR3 is 15 residues. The CDR3 here is CASSARGSQGGEQYF. CDR3 coding DNA: TGTGCCAGCAGCGCCCGGGGGAGCCAGGGCGGGGAGCAGTACTTC.

V usage is TRBV19 and J usage is TRBJ2-1; 15 nucleotides align to TRBD2. With V trimmed by 3 bases and J by 2 bases, 5 bases remained unmatched. The V gene's germline CDR1 is LNHDA and CDR2 SQIVND (reference sequence). The CDR3 contains 18 residues. Here the CDR3 reads CASSMGLAGGVAYNEQFF. DNA of the CDR3: TGTGCCAGTAGTATGGGACTAGCGGGAGGAGTTGCCTACAATGAGCAGTTCTTC.

This rearrangement joins TRBV2 to TRBJ1-2, with 8 nucleotides matching TRBD1. The V segment lost 6 bases and the J segment 7 bases; nucleotides outside the gene matches: 4. Germline V gene lookup returns CDR1 SNHLY and CDR2 FYNNEI. The CDR3 loop spans 12 amino acids. The CDR3 coding sequence is TGTGCCAGCAGGGAGACAGGGGTTGGCTACACCTTC. Residues: CASRETGVGYTF.

The chain is built from TRBV7-2 and TRBJ1-2; 8 positions agree with TRBD1. Trimming cost V 4 bases and J 4 bases; bases outside gene matches: 8. Germline-derived CDR1 and CDR2 are SGHTA and FQGNSA. The CDR3 runs 15 residues. The CDR3 reads CASSYITGGVYGYTF. For the CDR3, the DNA is TGTGCCAGCAGCTATATTACAGGGGGGGTCTATGGCTACACCTTC.

The chain uses TRBV3-1 (or the pseudogene TRBV3-2) and TRBJ2-2, with a weak D call TRBD2 (5 bases). The germline gives CDR1 LGHDT, CDR2 YNNKEL (reference sequence). Trimming shortened V by 6 bases and J by 8 bases, and 13 bases separated the two germline ends. This CDR3 is 13 amino acids long. CDR3 region: CASSRNRGGELFF. As DNA, the CDR3 is TGTGCCAGCAGTCGTAACCGCGGGGGGGAGCTGTTTTTT.

V gene TRBV7-9 combines with J gene TRBJ2-3; unclear D gene. The CDR3 has 15 residues. In germline, CDR1 is SEHNR, CDR2 FQNEAQ (reference sequence). Trimming pared 2 bases from V and 4 bases from J, leaving 13 bases between. Written as DNA, the CDR3 is TGTGCCAGCAGCTTACTAGATGCATTCGCAGATACGCAGTATTTT. Protein: CASSLLDAFADTQYF.

The count of this clone is one. The chain has TRBV4-1 and TRBJ2-7, with D perhaps matching TRBD2 (6 bases). V gave up 1 base and J gave up 12 bases, with 19 bases separating them. The CDR3 contains 14 residues. Germline lookup yields CDR1 MGHRA and CDR2 YSYEKL. The CDR3 protein is CASSQGSGRAGGYF. In DNA form, the CDR3 reads TGCGCCAGCAGCCAAGGCTCTGGACGGGCCGGGGGGTACTTC.

This chain joins TRBV7-9 and TRBJ1-5; D may be TRBD1 (6 bases). V shed 7 bases and J shed 7 bases, with 14 bases lying between them. The CDR3 is made up of 13 amino acids. The germline CDR1 and CDR2 sequences are SEHNR and FQNEAQ (reference sequence). The chain's CDR3 is CASTEGTQQPQHF. The CDR3 region has the DNA TGTGCCAGCACCGAGGGGACACAGCAGCCCCAGCATTTT.

The J gene is TRBJ2-7, the V gene TRBV2; no definite D call. Germline V gene sequence: CDR1 SNHLY, CDR2 FYNNEI. The CDR3 runs to 13 residues. The V and J ends lost 4 bases and 2 bases respectively, with 9 bases between them. CDR3 bases: TGTGCCAGCAGTGTTACACAAACCTACGAGCAGTACTTC. Protein sequence: CASSVTQTYEQYF.

This chain links TRBV9 with TRBJ2-1; a possible D gene is TRBD1 (5 bases). The V gene lost 0 bases and the J gene lost 7 bases, with 14 bases spanning the gap. Germline V gene sequence: CDR1 SGDLS, CDR2 YYNGEE. The CDR3 is 15 amino acids. CDR3: CASSVGTLGQNEQFF. The CDR3 DNA reads TGTGCCAGCAGCGTAGGGACACTCGGACAAAATGAGCAGTTCTTC.